This TCR beta chain appears in the sequencing data of a study of blood T cell repertoires in COVID-19. Study-level background: Italy, Spain and the United States were the sources of the convalescent and acute COVID-19 samples. PBMCs, B-cell-depleted T cells, or T cells provided the cDNA or gDNA that made up the material.

Germline V gene sequence: CDR1 SNHLY, CDR2 FYNNEI. The CDR3 is 12 residues long. J gave up 11 bases and V 3 bases, and 6 bases lay outside the gene matches. Original processing methods: Reference gene primer amplification in the assay estimated nucleated cell counts. The data were produced by immunoSEQ multiplex PCR, yet TCRdb's version contains in-frame clones alone and is incomplete. That table gives V, J and clone size, and the DNA gave D and trimming. The sample holds fewer than 40,000 clones; about 89% are singletons and the top ten take around 6.1%. This receptor was taken from a human donor in a cohort sampled during active COVID-19. The chain employs TRBV2 and TRBJ1-1; 7 nucleotides match TRBD1. Sequences were obtained from peripheral blood. The CDR3 is CASSDTGDNAFF. For the CDR3, the DNA is TGTGCCAGCAGTGATACAGGGGATAATGCTTTCTTT. Full variable domain (missing parts from reference TRBV2 and TRBJ1-1): EPEVTQTPSHQVTQMGQEVILRCVPISNHLYFYWYRQILGQKVEFLVSFYNNEISEKSEIFDDQFSVERPDGSNFTLKIRSTKLEDSAMYFCASSDTGDNAFFGQGTRLTVV.